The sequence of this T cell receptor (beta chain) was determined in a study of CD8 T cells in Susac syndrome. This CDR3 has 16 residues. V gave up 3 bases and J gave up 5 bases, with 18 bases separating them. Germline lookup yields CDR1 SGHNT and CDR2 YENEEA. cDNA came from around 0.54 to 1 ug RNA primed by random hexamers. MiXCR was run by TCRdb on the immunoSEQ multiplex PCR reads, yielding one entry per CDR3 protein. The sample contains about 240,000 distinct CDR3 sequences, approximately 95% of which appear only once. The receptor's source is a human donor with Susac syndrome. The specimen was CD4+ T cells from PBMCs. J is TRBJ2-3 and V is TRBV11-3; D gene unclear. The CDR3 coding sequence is TGTGCCAGCAGCTTCCTCGCGAGCCTCTCGGGAGATACGCAGTATTTT. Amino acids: CASSFLASLSGDTQYF. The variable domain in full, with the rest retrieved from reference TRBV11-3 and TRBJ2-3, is EAGVVQSPRYKIIEKKQPVAFWCNPISGHNTLYWYLQNLGQGPELLIRYENEEAVDDSQLPKDRFSAERLKGVDSTLKIQPAELGDSAVYLCASSFLASLSGDTQYFGPGTRLTVL.